These 8 T cell receptor beta chains share one sample of origin, sequenced in a study of identical twins. Each CDR3 protein gets one entry after TCRdb re-called the 5' RACE reads with MiXCR. This table has 1.5 million to 2 million distinct CDR3 sequences, under 35% appearing once. The sample comprised cord blood. Receptors originate from a newborn girl in good health.

V is TRBV6-5 and J is TRBJ2-1; 11 bases fit TRBD2. CDR1 and CDR2 from the germline V gene are MNHEY and SVGAGI. The CDR3 runs 18 residues. Trimming removed 5 bases from V and 5 bases from J; junction bases left unmatched: 14. CDR3 in DNA: TGTGCCAGCAGTATACACGCCGGGACTAGCGGATTCCACAATGAGCAGTTCTTC. Encoded protein: CASSIHAGTSGFHNEQFF.

V usage is TRBV6-6 and J usage is TRBJ2-5; tentatively, D is TRBD2 (6 bases). The CDR3 sequence is 16 residues long. Germline-derived CDR1 and CDR2 are MNHNY and SVGAGI (reference sequence). V dropped 0 bases and J dropped 5 bases, with 16 bases sitting between them. The CDR3 DNA sequence: TGTGCCAGCAGTTACTCCAACGCGGGGTTAATGGAGACCCAGTACTTC. Translation: CASSYSNAGLMETQYF.

This sequence joins TRBV20-1 and TRBJ1-6; D gene ambiguous. The V gene's germline CDR1 is DFQATT and CDR2 SNEGSKA (reference sequence). V was shortened by 2 bases and J by 0 bases, with 11 bases between the two germline ends. The CDR3 has 16 amino acids. CDR3 loop: CSARLLTSSYNSPLHF. In DNA form, the CDR3 reads TGCAGTGCTAGACTACTCACCAGCTCCTATAATTCACCCCTCCACTTT.

This clonotype turned up a few times. The chain is built from TRBV7-2 and TRBJ2-1; D perhaps matches TRBD1 (5 bases). The CDR3 sequence is 12 residues long. From germline, CDR1 is SGHTA and CDR2 FQGNSA. The V end was cut by 1 base, the J end by 11 bases, with 9 bases between. The CDR3, as DNA: TGTGCCAGCAGCTTAGTAGGGGTCCAGCAGTTCTTC. This sequence encodes CASSLVGVQQFF.

The rearrangement links TRBV7-9 to TRBJ2-7; 12 bases are shared with TRBD2. The V segment lost 4 bases and the J segment 4 bases; nucleotides outside the gene matches: 11. This CDR3 comprises 17 residues. Germline lookup yields CDR1 SEHNR and CDR2 FQNEAQ (reference sequence). The CDR3 protein is CASSSSGLAGFLYEQYF. As DNA, the CDR3 is TGTGCCAGCAGCTCCTCGGGACTAGCGGGCTTCCTGTACGAGCAGTACTTC.

V and J are TRBV7-2 and TRBJ2-7; D unresolved. The end of the DNA aligns better with TRBJ2-5, so the J call may be wrong. Germline CDR1 reads SGHTA; CDR2 reads FQGNSA. The CDR3 is made up of 16 amino acids. CDR3 residues: CASSSRISLGLETQYF. CDR3 sequence (DNA): TGTGCCAGCAGCTCCCGGATTAGTCTTGGGTTGGAGACCCAGTACTTC.

The genes are TRBV3-1 and TRBJ2-3; D tentatively reads TRBD1 or TRBD2 (5 bases each). The CDR3 extends over 14 amino acids. The V gene lost 4 bases and the J gene lost 1 base, with 9 bases spanning the gap. The germline V gene encodes CDR1 LGHDT and CDR2 YNNKEL (reference sequence). CDR3 DNA: TGTGCCAGCAGCCTACGGGACGGCACAGATACGCAGTATTTT. Amino acid sequence: CASSLRDGTDTQYF.

On this clonotype itself: A read error may explain this, as a much larger clone is one base away. This chain uses TRBV9 with TRBJ2-7, with TRBD1 matching 8 bases. From germline, CDR1 is SGDLS and CDR2 YYNGEE. The CDR3 is 16 amino acids. J gave up 7 bases and V 0 bases, and 12 bases lay outside the gene matches. The CDR3 is CASSVGLDRDMNEQYF. The CDR3 region has the DNA TGTGCCAGCAGCGTAGGATTGGACAGGGATATGAATGAGCAGTACTTC. Supplemented by reference TRBV9 and TRBJ2-7, the full variable domain reads DSGVTQTPKHLITATGQRVTLRCSPRSGDLSVYWYQQSLDQGLQFLIQYYNGEERAKGNILERFSAQQFPDLHSELNLSSLELGDSALYFCASSVGLDRDMNEQYFGPGTRLTVT.